A selection of T cell receptor beta chains follows, all from one sample in a study of blood T cell repertoires in COVID-19. Generated by immunoSEQ multiplex PCR, the TCRdb table keeps only in-frame clones and is missing some. The top ten clones hold 8% to 9.5% of a sample with some 170,000 clones, roughly 80% of them seen once. Sequenced input: peripheral blood. The receptors derive from a woman aged 70-85 years with acute or convalescent COVID-19. CDR3s include the opening cysteine and the closing phenylalanine or tryptophan. Each record gives: V gene, J gene, D gene, clone size, CDR3 protein, CDR3 DNA. D genes are given only for firm matches. The size of a clone is reported for some rows only, either as once, few or many, or as a class for expanded clones.

TRBV7-2	TRBJ1-2	.	.	CASSQNSPGHNYGYTF	TGTGCCAGCAGCCAAAACTCTCCGGGACATAACTATGGCTACACCTTC
TRBV10-3	TRBJ2-1	TRBD2	.	CAISELGSGGASYNEQFF	TGTGCCATCAGTGAGCTCGGGAGCGGGGGGGCTTCGTACAATGAGCAGTTCTTC
TRBV19	TRBJ2-2	TRBD1	.	CASSMRDRVTGELFF	TGTGCCAGTAGTATGAGGGACAGGGTTACCGGGGAGCTGTTTTTT
TRBV30	TRBJ1-6	TRBD1	once	CAWSVGTGLPGNSPLHF	TGTGCCTGGTCTGTGGGGACAGGGCTCCCTGGAAATTCACCCCTCCACTTT
TRBV6-5	TRBJ1-1	.	once	CASSRSGNTEAFF	TGTGCCAGCAGTCGCTCGGGTAACACTGAAGCTTTCTTT
TRBV7-2	TRBJ2-1	.	.	CASSLEGSSYNEQFF	TGTGCCAGCAGCTTAGAAGGGAGCTCCTACAATGAGCAGTTCTTC
TRBV6-2/TRBV6-3	TRBJ1-1	.	.	CASSYQITEAFF	TGTGCCAGCAGTTACCAAATCACTGAAGCTTTCTTT
TRBV28	TRBJ2-1	.	few	CASFSTGERLDSEQFF	TGTGCCAGCTTCAGCACGGGGGAGAGACTTGACAGTGAGCAGTTCTTC
TRBV4-1	TRBJ2-5	.	.	CASSLQTDPQETQYF	TGCGCCAGCAGCCTCCAGACAGACCCCCAAGAGACCCAGTACTTC
TRBV7-2	TRBJ1-4	TRBD1	.	CASSGDSLNEKLFF	TGTGCCAGCAGCGGGGACAGCCTTAATGAAAAACTGTTTTTT
TRBV28	TRBJ1-4	.	.	CASSMVGAGNEKLFF	TGTGCCAGCAGCATGGTTGGGGCAGGGAATGAAAAACTGTTTTTT
TRBV2	TRBJ2-7	.	.	CASRDRDAGGAEQYF	TGTGCCAGCAGAGACCGGGACGCCGGGGGAGCCGAGCAGTACTTC
TRBV6-6	TRBJ1-3	TRBD1	.	CASSRRVGTGDYSGNTIYF	TGTGCCAGCAGTCGCCGAGTCGGGACAGGGGATTACTCTGGAAACACCATATATTTT
TRBV18	TRBJ2-7	.	.	CASSPSTYEQYF	TGTGCCAGCTCGCCCAGTACCTACGAGCAGTACTTC
TRBV5-4	TRBJ2-1	TRBD2	.	CASSFDSGGQGNEQFF	TGTGCCAGCAGCTTTGATAGCGGGGGGCAGGGGAATGAGCAGTTCTTC
TRBV6-8	TRBJ1-2	.	.	CASSWQGYGYTF	TGTGCCAGCAGTTGGCAGGGGTATGGCTACACCTTC